This T cell receptor (beta chain) was profiled in a study of T cells in Graves' hyperthyroidism and ophthalmopathy. The CDR3 has 13 residues. V was cut by 3 bases and J by 0 bases, with 6 bases left in between. Germline CDR1 MGHRA, CDR2 YSYEKL. Regions amplified from RNA transcripts were the TCR beta CDR3 regions. Initially, a first-round RT-PCR of the TCR CDR3 employed the HTBI primer set. TCRdb itself ran the multiplex PCR reads through MiXCR, one entry per CDR3 protein. The sample holds roughly 800,000 distinct CDR3 sequences; over 35% are singletons and the top ten take about 8.9%. The sequence was collected from a man aged 18 to 30 with Graves' hyperthyroidism. V usage is TRBV4-1 and J usage is TRBJ2-7; D not resolved. Sequenced: blood. Here the CDR3 reads CASSHPSSYEQYF. The CDR3, as DNA: TGCGCCAGCAGCCACCCCAGCTCCTACGAGCAGTACTTC.